Following are 6 T cell receptor beta chains from one sample sequenced in a study of shared clonotypes between healthy human individuals. The repertoire was sequenced with immunoSEQ multiplex PCR; TCRdb's copy has only in-frame clones and lacks some. The sample contains millions of clones, over 85% of which appear only once. Specimen: naive CD4+ T cells from PBMCs. Subset defined: CD45RA+ positively selected. Receptor source: a man between 18 and 29 years old in good health. Some clones in this sample may be carry-over from other donors' samples.

The chain has TRBV5-4 and TRBJ2-3; D is perhaps TRBD2 (5 bases). Trimming removed 4 bases from V and 4 bases from J, with 13 bases in between. Germline V CDR1 and CDR2: SGHNT, YYREEE (reference sequence). The CDR3 sequence is 14 residues long. The CDR3 DNA follows: TGTGCCAGCAGCCTCCCGGGGAGCCCAGATACGCAGTATTTT. As protein: CASSLPGSPDTQYF.

The chain has TRBV7-9 and TRBJ2-5; D may be TRBD1 or TRBD2 (5 bases each). From germline, CDR1 is SEHNR and CDR2 FQNEAQ (reference sequence). Trimming pared 3 bases from V and 2 bases from J, leaving 10 bases between. This CDR3 has 14 residues. The CDR3 DNA is TGTGCCAGCAGCTTTCAGGGCGGGCAAGAGACCCAGTACTTC. Its protein is CASSFQGGQETQYF.

With respect to this clone: Other DNA sequences in the sample encode the same CDR3. The rearrangement uses TRBV18 and TRBJ2-7; 13 bases align to TRBD2. The CDR3 runs to 15 residues. Trimming took 2 bases from V and 2 from J; bases not matched to a gene: 0. From germline, CDR1 is KGHSH and CDR2 LQKENI. The CDR3 loop is CASSPGTSGAYEQYF. In DNA form, the CDR3 reads TGTGCCAGCTCACCAGGGACTAGCGGGGCCTACGAGCAGTACTTC.

The V call is TRBV2, the J call TRBJ2-7; D uncertain. The CDR3 contains 14 residues. Germline V lookup: CDR1 SNHLY, CDR2 FYNNEI. Trimming removed 6 bases from V and 3 bases from J, with 15 bases in between. The chain's CDR3 is CASRTNRVDYEQYF. The DNA of the CDR3 is TGTGCCAGCAGGACGAATAGGGTGGACTACGAGCAGTACTTC.

This clone was seen once. The chain combines TRBV7-2 with TRBJ2-5; D gene ambiguous. Trimming cost V 2 bases and J 4 bases, with 8 bases left between them. Per the germline V gene, CDR1 is SGHTA and CDR2 is FQGNSA. The CDR3 covers 13 residues. The CDR3 loop reads CASSLYFSETQYF. CDR3 sequence (DNA): TGTGCCAGCAGCTTATATTTTTCAGAGACCCAGTACTTC.

The V gene is TRBV28, the J gene TRBJ2-1; 9 positions agree with TRBD2. Germline V CDR1 and CDR2: MDHEN, SYDVKM. The CDR3 has 13 residues. With V trimmed by 3 bases and J by 11 bases, 5 bases remained unmatched. CDR3 coding DNA: TGTGCCAGCAGTTTCGGGACTAGCTATCAGCAGTTCTTC. It encodes CASSFGTSYQQFF.